One and the same sample provided the 24 T cell receptor beta chains below, sequenced in a study of T cells after posttransplantation cyclophosphamide. The naive gate required viable CD3+CD4+ or CD3+CD8+ cells with CCR7+CD45RA+CD45RO-CD95-CD27+CD28+ phenotype. Profiled with immunoSEQ multiplex PCR; TCRdb holds only in-frame clones, not every one. This sample has under 35,000 clones, with around nine tenths found just once. The material sequenced was naive CD4+ T cells sorted from PBMCs. The receptors stem from a woman between 55 and 75 years old in good health, CMV-negative, and a related stem cell transplant donor.

This sequence joins TRBV6-1 and TRBJ2-5, with 14 bases fitting TRBD2. Germline trimming cut 5 bases from V and 5 bases from J; bases unmatched to any gene: 4. CDR3 length: 15 residues. Germline V gives CDR1 MNHNS, CDR2 SASEGT. CDR3 in DNA: TGTGCCAGCAGTAGGGGGACTAGCGGGAGTGAGACCCAGTACTTC. It encodes CASSRGTSGSETQYF.

V gene TRBV9 combines with J gene TRBJ2-3, with TRBD2 matching 13 bases. From germline, CDR1 is SGDLS and CDR2 YYNGEE. V was clipped by 3 bases and J by 0 bases; unmatched bases: 7. The CDR3 covers 18 residues. CDR3 sequence reads: CASSARLAGGRSTDTQYF. The DNA of the CDR3 is TGTGCCAGCAGCGCTCGACTAGCGGGAGGAAGGAGCACAGATACGCAGTATTTT.

This clone has more than one count but fewer than ten. The sample carries other DNA sequences with the same CDR3. The J gene is TRBJ1-3, the V gene TRBV7-2; D unresolved. CDR3 length equals 12 residues. Trimming took 5 bases from V and 4 from J, leaving 6 bases between them. Germline V CDR1 and CDR2: SGHTA, FQGNSA. CDR3 loop: CASSPRGNTIYF. DNA of the CDR3: TGTGCCAGCAGCCCCAGGGGAAACACCATATATTTT.

This clone was observed once. The V gene is TRBV21-1, the J gene TRBJ1-6; the table names TRBD1, a call not compared with the DNA. TRBV21-1 has pseudogene status. This CDR3 region has 18 residues. The CDR3 region has the DNA TGTGCCAGCAGCAAAAGGGGGCGGAGGGGCGCCTGGAATTCACCCCTCCACTTT. It yields the protein CASSKRGRRGAWNSPLHF.

The rearrangement uses TRBV11-1 and TRBJ2-7, with 7 bases fitting TRBD1. Germline V CDR1 and CDR2: SGHAT, FQDESV (reference sequence). This CDR3 is 15 amino acids long. V trimming: 5 bases; J trimming: 5 bases; junction bases outside the gene matches: 12. CDR3 in DNA: TGTGCCAGCAGCCGTACCTCCAGGGGGAGTAACGAGCAGTACTTC. This encodes CASSRTSRGSNEQYF.

The V and J genes are TRBV7-2 and TRBJ2-2, with TRBD1 as a possible D gene (5 bases). Per the germline V gene, CDR1 is SGHTA and CDR2 is FQGNSA. Trimming took off 1 base at V and 7 bases at J, with 13 bases between the two ends. The CDR3 consists of 15 residues. The CDR3, as DNA: TGTGCCAGCAGCTTAGAGGGCAGGGCTATCGGGGAGCTGTTTTTT. Translating gives CASSLEGRAIGELFF.

The chain recombines TRBV6-1 with TRBJ1-2; TRBD1 is a possible D gene (6 bases). Per the germline V gene, CDR1 is MNHNS and CDR2 is SASEGT. V was cut by 0 bases and J by 8 bases, with 10 bases left in between. The CDR3 is 13 amino acids. CDR3 protein: CASSEANREGYTF. Here the CDR3 DNA reads TGTGCCAGCAGTGAAGCGAACAGGGAGGGCTACACCTTC.

The chain joins TRBV6-4 to TRBJ2-7, with D maybe TRBD1 (8 bases). The CDR3 has 14 amino acids. The germline V and J ends were trimmed by 6 bases and 6 bases, with 18 bases remaining between them. The germline CDR1 and CDR2 sequences are MRHNA and SNTAGT. The CDR3 region is CASSLTGGAAEQYF. Written as DNA, the CDR3 is TGTGCCAGCAGCCTAACAGGGGGGGCGGCCGAGCAGTACTTC.

The chain combines TRBV5-1 with TRBJ1-3; D might be TRBD1 (6 bases). The CDR3 runs 15 residues. V was clipped by 1 base and J by 2 bases, with 10 bases between them. Germline V lookup: CDR1 SGHRS, CDR2 YFSETQ. CDR3 nucleotides: TGCGCCAGCAGCTTGTCGTCAGGGGCTGGAAACACCATATATTTT. Its translation is CASSLSSGAGNTIYF.

J is TRBJ1-6 and V is TRBV7-2; 8 positions agree with TRBD1. V dropped 3 bases and J dropped 7; count of bases not matched to a gene: 5. From germline, CDR1 is SGHTA and CDR2 FQGNSA. The CDR3 has 15 residues. CDR3 in DNA: TGTGCCAGCAGCTTTCTCAGGGGGCAAAATTCACCCCTCCACTTT. Translating it yields CASSFLRGQNSPLHF.

This chain connects TRBV15 to TRBJ1-5, with unresolved D. Germline V lookup: CDR1 LNHNV, CDR2 YYDKDF (reference sequence). The CDR3 runs to 15 residues. V lost 0 bases and J lost 0, with 6 bases in between. The DNA for the CDR3 is TGTGCCACCAGCAGAGATAACTTTAGCAATCAGCCCCAGCATTTT. Translated, it gives CATSRDNFSNQPQHF.

The V and J genes are TRBV28 and TRBJ1-2; D not certain. The CDR3 totals 12 residues. CDR1 MDHEN and CDR2 SYDVKM come from the germline V gene. V lost 5 bases and J 4 bases, leaving 8 bases between the germline ends. Here the CDR3 reads CASSLEGYGYTF. The CDR3 DNA follows: TGTGCCAGCAGTCTTGAGGGCTATGGCTACACCTTC.

The chain uses TRBV5-1 and TRBJ1-1; 7 bases are shared with TRBD1. The CDR3 has 14 amino acids. Trimming cost V 7 bases and J 8 bases; bases outside gene matches: 14. CDR1 and CDR2 (germline): SGHRS, YFSETQ. CDR3 sequence (DNA): TGCGCCAGCGGATTCGACCTCCGGGACAGCGAAGCTTTCTTT. It specifies CASGFDLRDSEAFF.

V is TRBV6-5 and J is TRBJ2-7; D possibly corresponds to TRBD1 (5 bases). CDR1 and CDR2 from the germline V gene are MNHEY and SVGAGI. With 7 bases removed from V and 0 bases from J, the gap between germline ends came to 10 bases. The CDR3 extends over 13 amino acids. The CDR3 protein is CASTQQVSYEQYF. The CDR3 DNA reads as TGTGCCAGCACCCAACAGGTCTCCTACGAGCAGTACTTC.

This clone has only one observation. The chain recombines TRBV14 with TRBJ1-5; 9 nucleotides match TRBD1. V dropped 3 bases and J dropped 0; count of bases not matched to a gene: 0. Germline CDR1 is SGHDN and CDR2 is FVKESK. The CDR3 extends over 15 amino acids. The CDR3 loop reads CASSQTGGSNQPQHF. DNA for the CDR3: TGTGCCAGCAGCCAGACAGGGGGTAGCAATCAGCCCCAGCATTTT.

This clone was counted a single time. The same CDR3 also results from other DNA sequences found in this sample. V usage is TRBV29-1 and J usage is TRBJ1-1, with 8 bases that match TRBD1. The germline CDR1 and CDR2 sequences are SQVTM and ANQGSEA. The V and J ends lost 6 bases and 1 base, in that order; junction bases with no gene match: 7. This CDR3 is built from 14 residues. The CDR3 here is CSVASGTGNTEAFF. The DNA of the CDR3 is TGCAGCGTCGCTTCCGGGACAGGGAACACTGAAGCTTTCTTT.

This clone was recorded once. This rearrangement joins TRBV11-2 to TRBJ2-1; 8 bases map to TRBD2. The V gene's germline CDR1 is SGHAT and CDR2 FQNNGV. The CDR3 length is 15 residues. The V and J ends lost 3 bases and 3 bases, in that order; junction bases with no gene match: 4. The CDR3 DNA sequence: TGTGCCAGCAGCTTTAGCGGGGTATTCTACAATGAGCAGTTCTTC. Protein: CASSFSGVFYNEQFF.

The chain has TRBV27 and TRBJ2-7, with TRBD2 as a possible D gene (7 bases). The germline V and J ends were trimmed by 2 bases and 2 bases, with 13 bases remaining between them. The CDR3 sequence is 15 residues long. The germline V gene encodes CDR1 MNHEY and CDR2 SMNVEV (reference sequence). The CDR3 nucleotides read TGTGCCAGCAGTTTAGTGGGAGGGGGGACCTACGAGCAGTACTTC. It translates to CASSLVGGGTYEQYF.

A single count supports this clone. The rearrangement uses TRBV6-5 and TRBJ1-1; no firm D call. There are 14 residues in the CDR3. Germline loops: CDR1 MNHEY, CDR2 SVGAGI. The V and J ends lost 7 bases and 3 bases respectively, with 15 bases between them. The CDR3 DNA reads as TGTGCCAGCACTTTCGACGGGGAGGACACTGAAGCTTTCTTT. Translated, it gives CASTFDGEDTEAFF.

The chain employs TRBV4-3 and TRBJ1-5, with D possibly being TRBD1 (5 bases). V lost 0 bases, J lost 7 bases, and 13 bases lay in between. Germline V gene lookup returns CDR1 LGHNA and CDR2 YSLEER. CDR3 size: 15 residues. The CDR3 coding sequence is TGCGCCAGCAGCCAAGATTCGGGGGTTGAGCAGCCCCAGCATTTT. The encoded protein is CASSQDSGVEQPQHF.

The CDR3 region is CSVGGQGNEKLFF. The CDR3 coding sequence is TGCAGCGTTGGGGGACAGGGGAATGAAAAACTGTTTTTT. This sequence joins TRBV29-1 and TRBJ1-4, with 10 bases fitting TRBD1. CDR1 is SQVTM and CDR2 is ANQGSEA in the germline V gene. The CDR3 extends over 13 amino acids. The V and J ends lost 4 bases and 5 bases, in that order; junction bases with no gene match: 1.

V gene TRBV5-1 combines with J gene TRBJ2-1; the D gene is possibly TRBD1 (6 bases). The CDR3 consists of 14 residues. CDR1 SGHRS and CDR2 YFSETQ come from the germline V gene. V was clipped by 0 bases and J by 2 bases, with 6 bases between them. Here the CDR3 DNA reads TGCGCCAGCAGCTTGGGGGGGCCCTACAATGAGCAGTTCTTC. It translates to CASSLGGPYNEQFF.

This clone was observed a single time. The chain recombines TRBV9 with TRBJ2-5; 9 nucleotides line up with TRBD2. This CDR3 region has 17 residues. Trimming took 4 bases from V and 1 from J; bases not matched to a gene: 11. Germline V lookup: CDR1 SGDLS, CDR2 YYNGEE. The CDR3 coding sequence is TGTGCCAGCAGCCCCTTGGGGCTAGCGGGGTTCCAAGAGACCCAGTACTTC. Its translation: CASSPLGLAGFQETQYF.

This clone was seen only once. The CDR3 DNA sequence: TGTGCCTGGAGTAACTGGAGGGCGAGTGAGCAGTTCTTC. The encoded protein is CAWSNWRASEQFF. V is TRBV30 and J is TRBJ2-1; D may be TRBD2 (6 bases). Trimming cost V 2 bases and J 9 bases, with 14 bases left between them. The CDR3 loop spans 13 amino acids. CDR1 and CDR2 from the germline V gene are GTSNPN and SVGIG (reference sequence).